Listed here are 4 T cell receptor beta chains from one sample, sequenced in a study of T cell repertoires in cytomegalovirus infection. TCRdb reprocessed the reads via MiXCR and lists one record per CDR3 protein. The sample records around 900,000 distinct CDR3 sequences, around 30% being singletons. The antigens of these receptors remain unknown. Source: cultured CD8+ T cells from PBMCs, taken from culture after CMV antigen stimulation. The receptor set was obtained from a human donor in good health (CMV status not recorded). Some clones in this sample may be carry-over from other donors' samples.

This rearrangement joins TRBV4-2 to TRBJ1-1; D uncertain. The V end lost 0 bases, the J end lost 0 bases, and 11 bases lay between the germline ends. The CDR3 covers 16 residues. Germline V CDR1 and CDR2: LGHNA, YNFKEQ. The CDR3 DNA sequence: TGTGCCAGCAGCCAAGATCCTTTAGTGATGAACACTGAAGCTTTCTTT. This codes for CASSQDPLVMNTEAFF.

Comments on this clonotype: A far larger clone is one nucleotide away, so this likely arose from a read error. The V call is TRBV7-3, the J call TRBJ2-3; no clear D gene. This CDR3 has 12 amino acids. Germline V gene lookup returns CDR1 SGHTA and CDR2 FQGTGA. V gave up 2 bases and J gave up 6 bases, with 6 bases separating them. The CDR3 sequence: CASSLGFDTQYF. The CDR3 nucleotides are TGTGCCAGCAGCTTAGGGTTCGATACGCAGTATTTT.

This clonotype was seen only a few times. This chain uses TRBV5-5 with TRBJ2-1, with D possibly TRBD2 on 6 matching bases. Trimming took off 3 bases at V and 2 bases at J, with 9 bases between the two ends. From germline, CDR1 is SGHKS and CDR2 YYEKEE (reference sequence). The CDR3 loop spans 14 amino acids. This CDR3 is CASSYTGAYNEQFF. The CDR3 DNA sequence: TGTGCCAGCAGCTATACGGGGGCCTACAATGAGCAGTTCTTC.

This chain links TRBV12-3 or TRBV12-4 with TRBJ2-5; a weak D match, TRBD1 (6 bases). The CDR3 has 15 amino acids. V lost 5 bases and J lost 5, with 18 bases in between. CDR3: CASSPSWTVFETQYF. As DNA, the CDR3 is TGTGCCAGCAGTCCCTCTTGGACAGTCTTCGAGACCCAGTACTTC.